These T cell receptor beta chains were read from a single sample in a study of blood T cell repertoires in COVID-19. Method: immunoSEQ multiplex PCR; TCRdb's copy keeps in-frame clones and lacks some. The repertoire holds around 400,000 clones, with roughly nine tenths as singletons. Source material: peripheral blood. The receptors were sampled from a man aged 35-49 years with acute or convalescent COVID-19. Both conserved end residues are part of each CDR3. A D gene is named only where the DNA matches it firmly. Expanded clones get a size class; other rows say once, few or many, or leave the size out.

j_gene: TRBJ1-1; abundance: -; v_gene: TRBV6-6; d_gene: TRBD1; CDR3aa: CASSRGQGNTEAFF; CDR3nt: TGTGCCAGCAGCCGAGGACAGGGTAACACTGAAGCTTTCTTT
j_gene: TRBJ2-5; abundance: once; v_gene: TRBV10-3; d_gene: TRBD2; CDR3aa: CAISDGLAGVEETQYF; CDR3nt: TGTGCCATCAGTGATGGGCTAGCGGGAGTTGAGGAGACCCAGTACTTC
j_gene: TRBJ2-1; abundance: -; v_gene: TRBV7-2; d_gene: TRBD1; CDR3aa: CASSQDTGGLGEQFF; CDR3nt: TGTGCCAGCAGCCAAGACACAGGGGGGCTCGGTGAGCAGTTCTTC
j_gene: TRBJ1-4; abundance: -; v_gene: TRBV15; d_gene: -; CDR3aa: CATSKTRDTDEKLFF; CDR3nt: TGTGCCACCAGCAAGACCCGGGACACTGATGAAAAACTGTTTTTT
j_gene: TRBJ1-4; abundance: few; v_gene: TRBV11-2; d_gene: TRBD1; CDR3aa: CASSHQRGQGTNEKLFF; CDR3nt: TGTGCCAGCAGCCACCAACGCGGACAGGGAACTAATGAAAAACTGTTTTTT
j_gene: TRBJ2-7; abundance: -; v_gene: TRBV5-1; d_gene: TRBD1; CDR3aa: CASSSGTGAYEQYF; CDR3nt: TGCGCCAGCAGCTCCGGGACAGGAGCCTACGAGCAGTACTTC
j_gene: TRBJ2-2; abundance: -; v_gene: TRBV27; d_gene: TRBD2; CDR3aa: CASSSWRGTGELFF; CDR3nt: TGTGCCAGCAGTTCTTGGCGGGGGACCGGGGAGCTGTTTTTT
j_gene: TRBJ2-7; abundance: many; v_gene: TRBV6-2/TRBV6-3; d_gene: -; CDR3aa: CASSSWSNSYEQYF; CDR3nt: TGTGCCAGCAGTTCGTGGAGCAACTCCTACGAGCAGTACTTC
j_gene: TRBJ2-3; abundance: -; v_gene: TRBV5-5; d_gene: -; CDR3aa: CASSFRGAKDTQYF; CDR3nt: TGTGCCAGCAGCTTCCGGGGGGCGAAAGATACGCAGTATTTT
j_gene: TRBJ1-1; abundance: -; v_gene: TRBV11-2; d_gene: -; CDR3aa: CASSRDRHGAFF; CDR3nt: TGTGCCAGCAGCCGAGACAGGCACGGAGCTTTCTTT
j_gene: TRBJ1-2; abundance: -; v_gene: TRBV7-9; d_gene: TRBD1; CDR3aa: CASSSSGTGGNYGYTF; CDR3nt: TGTGCCAGCAGCTCCTCCGGGACAGGGGGTAACTATGGCTACACCTTC
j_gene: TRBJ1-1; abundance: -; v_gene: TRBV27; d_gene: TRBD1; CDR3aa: CASSLNRGMNTEAFF; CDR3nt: TGTGCCAGCAGTCTAAACAGGGGGATGAACACTGAAGCTTTCTTT
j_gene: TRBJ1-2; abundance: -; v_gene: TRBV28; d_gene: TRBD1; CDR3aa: CASSIQGGGYGYTF; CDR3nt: TGTGCCAGCAGTATACAGGGGGGCGGCTATGGCTACACCTTC
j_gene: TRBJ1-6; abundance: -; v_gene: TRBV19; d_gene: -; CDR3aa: CASRIIRENSPLHF; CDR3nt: TGTGCCAGTAGGATAATCCGGGAAAATTCACCCCTCCACTTT
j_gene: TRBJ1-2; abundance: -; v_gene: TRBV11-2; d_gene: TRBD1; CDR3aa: CASSSTGQPYGYTF; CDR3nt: TGTGCCAGCAGCTCGACGGGACAGCCCTATGGCTACACCTTC
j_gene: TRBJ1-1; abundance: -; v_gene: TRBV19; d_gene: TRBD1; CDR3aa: CASSPDRVNTEAFF; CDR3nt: TGTGCCAGTAGTCCGGACAGGGTGAACACTGAAGCTTTCTTT
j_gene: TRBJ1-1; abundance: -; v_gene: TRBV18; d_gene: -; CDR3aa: CASSPTREGTEAFF; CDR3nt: TGTGCCAGCTCACCCACGCGGGAGGGCACTGAAGCTTTCTTT
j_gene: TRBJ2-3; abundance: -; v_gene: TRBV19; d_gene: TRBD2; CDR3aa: CASSRGLAGGTDTQYF; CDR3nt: TGTGCCAGTAGTAGGGGGCTAGCGGGAGGCACAGATACGCAGTATTTT
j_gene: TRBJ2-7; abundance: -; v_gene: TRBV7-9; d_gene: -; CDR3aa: CASSVSGNEQYF; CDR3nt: TGTGCCAGCAGCGTCAGCGGCAACGAGCAGTACTTC
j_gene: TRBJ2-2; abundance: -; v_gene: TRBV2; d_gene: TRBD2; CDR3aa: CASSDPVRLAGNTGELFF; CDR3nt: TGTGCCAGCAGCGACCCCGTCAGGCTAGCGGGGAACACCGGGGAGCTGTTTTTT
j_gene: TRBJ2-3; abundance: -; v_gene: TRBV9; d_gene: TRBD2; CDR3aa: CASSVWTSGGPVTDTQYF; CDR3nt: TGTGCCAGCAGCGTATGGACTAGCGGGGGGCCAGTCACAGATACGCAGTATTTT
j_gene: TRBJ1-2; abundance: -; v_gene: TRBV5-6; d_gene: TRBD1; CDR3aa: CASSWGQGGYTF; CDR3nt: TGTGCCAGCAGCTGGGGACAGGGTGGCTACACCTTC
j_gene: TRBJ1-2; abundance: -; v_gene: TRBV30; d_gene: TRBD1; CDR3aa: CAWANYRGDYGYTF; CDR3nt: TGTGCCTGGGCTAACTACAGGGGGGACTATGGCTACACCTTC
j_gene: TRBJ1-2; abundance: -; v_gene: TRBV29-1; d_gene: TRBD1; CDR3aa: CSVGDRENYGYTF; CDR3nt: TGCAGCGTTGGTGACAGGGAGAACTATGGCTACACCTTC
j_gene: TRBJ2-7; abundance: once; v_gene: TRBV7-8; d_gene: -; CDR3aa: CASSLGGGPRYEQYF; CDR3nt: TGTGCCAGCAGCTTAGGGGGCGGACCGCGGTACGAGCAGTACTTC
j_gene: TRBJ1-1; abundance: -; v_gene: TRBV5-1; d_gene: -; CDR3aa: CASSLGPMNTEAFF; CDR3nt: TGCGCCAGCAGCTTGGGTCCTATGAACACTGAAGCTTTCTTT
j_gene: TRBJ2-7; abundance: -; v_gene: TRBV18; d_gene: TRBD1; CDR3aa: CASSNGQGRLHEQYF; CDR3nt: TGTGCCAGCTCCAATGGACAGGGAAGGTTACACGAGCAGTACTTC
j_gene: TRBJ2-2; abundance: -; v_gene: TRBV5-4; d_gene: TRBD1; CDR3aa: CASSPRQGENTGELFF; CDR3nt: TGTGCCAGCAGCCCCCGACAGGGGGAGAACACCGGGGAGCTGTTTTTT
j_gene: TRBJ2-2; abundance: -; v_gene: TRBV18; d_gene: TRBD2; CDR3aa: CASSPQPGLAGVAGELFF; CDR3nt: TGTGCCAGCTCACCACAACCTGGCCTAGCGGGAGTTGCGGGGGAGCTGTTTTTT
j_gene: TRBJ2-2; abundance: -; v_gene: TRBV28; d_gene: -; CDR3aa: CASSDQGFRTGELFF; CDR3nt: TGTGCCAGCAGCGACCAGGGTTTTCGTACCGGGGAGCTGTTTTTT
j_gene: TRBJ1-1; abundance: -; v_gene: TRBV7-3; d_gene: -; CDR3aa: CASSLNGGRTTEAFF; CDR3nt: TGTGCCAGCAGCTTAAACGGCGGCCGTACCACTGAAGCTTTCTTT
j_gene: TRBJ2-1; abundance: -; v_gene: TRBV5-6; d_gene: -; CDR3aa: CASIVAGAANEQFF; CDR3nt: TGTGCCAGCATTGTCGCGGGGGCCGCCAATGAGCAGTTCTTC
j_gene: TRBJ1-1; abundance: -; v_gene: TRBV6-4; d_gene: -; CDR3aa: CASSPNLEEWSGTEAFF; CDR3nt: TGTGCCAGCAGTCCAAATTTGGAGGAGTGGAGCGGCACTGAAGCTTTCTTT
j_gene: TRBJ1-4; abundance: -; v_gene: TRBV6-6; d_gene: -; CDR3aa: CASSPDTATNEKLFF; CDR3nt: TGTGCCAGCAGCCCAGACACGGCAACTAATGAAAAACTGTTTTTT
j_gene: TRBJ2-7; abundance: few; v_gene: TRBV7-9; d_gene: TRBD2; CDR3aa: CASSYYGLADEQYF; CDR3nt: TGTGCCAGCAGTTACTACGGACTAGCAGACGAGCAGTACTTC
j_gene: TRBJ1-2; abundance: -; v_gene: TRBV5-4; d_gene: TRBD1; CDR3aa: CASSPTGTLYGYTF; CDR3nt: TGTGCCAGCAGCCCGACAGGGACCCTTTATGGCTACACCTTC
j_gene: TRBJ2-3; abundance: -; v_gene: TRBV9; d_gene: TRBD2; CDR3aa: CASGGLAGGMDTQYF; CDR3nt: TGTGCCAGCGGGGGACTAGCGGGAGGGATGGATACGCAGTATTTT
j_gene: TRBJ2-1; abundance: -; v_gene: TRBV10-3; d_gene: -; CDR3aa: CAISTLGDEQFF; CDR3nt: TGTGCCATCAGTACACTGGGAGATGAGCAGTTCTTC
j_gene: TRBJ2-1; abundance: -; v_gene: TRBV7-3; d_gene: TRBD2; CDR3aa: CASSLHGLAGDNEQFF; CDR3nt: TGTGCCAGCAGCTTACACGGACTAGCGGGAGACAATGAGCAGTTCTTC
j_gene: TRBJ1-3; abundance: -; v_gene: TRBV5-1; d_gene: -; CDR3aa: CASSPRGNGNTIYF; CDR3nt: TGCGCCAGCAGCCCCCGGGGTAATGGAAACACCATATATTTT
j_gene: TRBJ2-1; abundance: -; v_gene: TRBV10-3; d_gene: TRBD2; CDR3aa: CAISEGLAGVDEQFF; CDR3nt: TGTGCCATCAGTGAAGGTCTAGCGGGAGTAGATGAGCAGTTCTTC
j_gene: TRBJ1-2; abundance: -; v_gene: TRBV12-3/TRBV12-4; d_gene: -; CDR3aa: CASSFLLSYGYTF; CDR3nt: TGTGCCAGCAGTTTCCTCCTATCCTATGGCTACACCTTC
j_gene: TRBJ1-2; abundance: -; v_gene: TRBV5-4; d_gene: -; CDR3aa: CASGAAHGWGYTF; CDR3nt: TGTGCCAGCGGGGCCGCACACGGATGGGGCTACACCTTC
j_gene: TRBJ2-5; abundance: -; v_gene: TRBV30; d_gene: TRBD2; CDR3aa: CAWTRLERGQETQYF; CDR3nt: TGTGCCTGGACTAGACTGGAGCGGGGCCAAGAGACCCAGTACTTC
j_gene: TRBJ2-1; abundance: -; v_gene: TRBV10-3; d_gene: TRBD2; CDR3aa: CAISAPSGGASDEQFF; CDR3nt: TGTGCCATCAGTGCCCCTAGCGGGGGGGCATCGGATGAGCAGTTCTTC
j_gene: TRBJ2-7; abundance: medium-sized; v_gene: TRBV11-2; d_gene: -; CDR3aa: CASSDSPTPYEQYF; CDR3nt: TGTGCCAGCAGCGATTCCCCGACTCCCTACGAGCAGTACTTC
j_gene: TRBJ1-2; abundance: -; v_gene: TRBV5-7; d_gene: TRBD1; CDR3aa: CASSLARTGKGYTF; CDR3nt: TGTGCCAGCAGCTTGGCACGGACAGGGAAGGGCTACACCTTC
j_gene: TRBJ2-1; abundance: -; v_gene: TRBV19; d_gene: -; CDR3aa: CASSIYIDRSGNEQFF; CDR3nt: TGTGCCAGTAGTATTTACATCGACAGATCGGGCAATGAGCAGTTCTTC
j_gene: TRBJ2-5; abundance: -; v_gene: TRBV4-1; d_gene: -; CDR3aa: CASSLRGPRETQYF; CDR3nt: TGCGCCAGCAGCCTCCGGGGTCCTCGAGAGACCCAGTACTTC
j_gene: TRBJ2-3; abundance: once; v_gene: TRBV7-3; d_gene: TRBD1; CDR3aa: CASSSTGGWDTQYF; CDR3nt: TGTGCCAGCAGCTCGACAGGGGGTTGGGATACGCAGTATTTT
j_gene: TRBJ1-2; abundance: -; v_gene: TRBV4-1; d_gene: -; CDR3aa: CASSLNGHHYGYTF; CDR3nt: TGCGCCAGCAGTCTGAATGGGCACCACTATGGCTACACCTTC
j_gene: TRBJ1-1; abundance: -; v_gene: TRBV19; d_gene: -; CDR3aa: CASTKMRGGNTEAFF; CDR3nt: TGTGCCAGTACCAAAATGCGGGGGGGTAACACTGAAGCTTTCTTT
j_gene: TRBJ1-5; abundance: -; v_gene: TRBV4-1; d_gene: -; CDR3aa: CASSQYRGNNQPQHF; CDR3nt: TGCGCCAGCAGCCAGTACCGGGGAAACAATCAGCCCCAGCATTTT
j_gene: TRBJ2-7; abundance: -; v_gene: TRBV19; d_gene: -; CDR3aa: CASSIGSGPYEQYF; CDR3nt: TGTGCCAGTAGTATAGGGAGCGGCCCCTACGAGCAGTACTTC
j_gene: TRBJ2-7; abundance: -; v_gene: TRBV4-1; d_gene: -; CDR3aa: CASSQVGAYEQYF; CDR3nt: TGCGCCAGCAGCCAAGTGGGGGCTTACGAGCAGTACTTC
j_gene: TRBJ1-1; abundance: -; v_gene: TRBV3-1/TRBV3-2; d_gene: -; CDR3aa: CASGTGGRHTEAFF; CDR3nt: TGTGCCAGCGGTACCGGGGGTAGACACACTGAAGCTTTCTTT
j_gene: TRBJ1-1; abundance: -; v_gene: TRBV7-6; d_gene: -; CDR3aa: CASSSPGQLNTEAFF; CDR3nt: TGTGCCAGCAGCTCCCCCGGACAATTGAACACTGAAGCTTTCTTT